A selection of T cell receptor beta chains follows, all from one sample in a study of T-cell memory formation after mild COVID-19. TCRdb ran MiXCR on the 5' RACE reads and lists one entry per CDR3 protein. The data hold about 200,000 distinct CDR3 sequences, with 7.5% to 10% observed a single time. The sequencing input was PBMCs or a T cell subset sorted from them (not recorded which). Receptors were obtained from a man aged 18 to 30 who had mild COVID-19 (a few samples of this study predate the infection). Cell type and time point are not known. The CDR3 runs from the conserved cysteine through the conserved F or W. Each record gives: J gene, D gene, clone size, V gene, CDR3 DNA, CDR3 protein. The D gene is left open where the match is weak. Not every row has a clone size; where given, it reads once, few, many or a size class.

j_gene: TRBJ2-5; d_gene: NA; abundance: many; v_gene: TRBV7-8; CDR3nt: TGTGCCAGCAGCCTCAGGGACACAAAGACCCAGTACTTC; CDR3aa: CASSLRDTKTQYF
j_gene: TRBJ2-6; d_gene: NA; abundance: NA; v_gene: TRBV24-1; CDR3nt: TGTGCCACTGCGGACGGGAGATCTGGGGCCAACGTCCTGACTTTC; CDR3aa: CATADGRSGANVLTF
j_gene: TRBJ2-3; d_gene: TRBD2; abundance: few; v_gene: TRBV29-1; CDR3nt: TGCAGCGTTGAGGGACTAGGGAGATCAGGGACGCAGTATTTT; CDR3aa: CSVEGLGRSGTQYF
j_gene: TRBJ2-5; d_gene: TRBD1; abundance: NA; v_gene: TRBV20-1; CDR3nt: TGCAGTGCCTTGGACAGGGGAGGAGAGACCCAGTACTTC; CDR3aa: CSALDRGGETQYF
j_gene: TRBJ2-2; d_gene: TRBD1; abundance: few; v_gene: TRBV5-1; CDR3nt: TGCGCCAGCAGCGGCGGACAGGCCGGGGAGCTGTTTTTT; CDR3aa: CASSGGQAGELFF
j_gene: TRBJ2-1; d_gene: TRBD2; abundance: NA; v_gene: TRBV14; CDR3nt: TGTGCCAGCAGCCAACGGAAAGGACTAGCGGGGGGCTTCTCCTACAATGAGCAGTTCTTC; CDR3aa: CASSQRKGLAGGFSYNEQFF
j_gene: TRBJ2-6; d_gene: NA; abundance: few; v_gene: TRBV5-6; CDR3nt: TGTGCCAGCAGGGAAGGGGGGCTCTCTGGGGCCAACGTCCTGACTTTC; CDR3aa: CASREGGLSGANVLTF
j_gene: TRBJ2-3; d_gene: NA; abundance: many; v_gene: TRBV7-9; CDR3nt: TGTGCCAGCAGCTCCTACGAGGAGGGGTCAGATACGCAGTATTTT; CDR3aa: CASSSYEEGSDTQYF
j_gene: TRBJ2-1; d_gene: TRBD2; abundance: many; v_gene: TRBV7-2; CDR3nt: TGTGCCAGCAGCTTAGTAGCGGGGATCAACAATGAGCAGTTCTTC; CDR3aa: CASSLVAGINNEQFF
j_gene: TRBJ1-2; d_gene: NA; abundance: many; v_gene: TRBV4-3; CDR3nt: TGCGCCAGCAGCCAAGATCGGGGAAGAGGCTACACCTTC; CDR3aa: CASSQDRGRGYTF
j_gene: TRBJ2-3; d_gene: TRBD1; abundance: many; v_gene: TRBV2; CDR3nt: TGTGCCAGCAGTGGACAGGGAGGCACAGATACGCAGTATTTT; CDR3aa: CASSGQGGTDTQYF
j_gene: TRBJ2-5; d_gene: TRBD2; abundance: many; v_gene: TRBV5-1; CDR3nt: TGCGCCAGCAGCTTGGAGGGTCTAGCGGAAGAGACCCAGTACTTC; CDR3aa: CASSLEGLAEETQYF
j_gene: TRBJ1-3; d_gene: NA; abundance: NA; v_gene: TRBV6-5; CDR3nt: TGTGCCAGCAGCCCTACAGGGTACGGAAACACCATATATTTT; CDR3aa: CASSPTGYGNTIYF
j_gene: TRBJ2-3; d_gene: NA; abundance: NA; v_gene: TRBV7-3; CDR3nt: TGTGCCAGCAGCTTTTTTAGTCGGGTTAGCACAGATACGCAGTATTTT; CDR3aa: CASSFFSRVSTDTQYF
j_gene: TRBJ2-5; d_gene: NA; abundance: NA; v_gene: TRBV5-6; CDR3nt: TGTGCCAGCAGCGGGGACGTAGAGACCCAGTACTTC; CDR3aa: CASSGDVETQYF
j_gene: TRBJ1-6; d_gene: NA; abundance: NA; v_gene: TRBV14; CDR3nt: TGTGCCAGCAGCCCGGGGGCTGGGAATTCACCCCTCCACTTT; CDR3aa: CASSPGAGNSPLHF
j_gene: TRBJ1-5; d_gene: NA; abundance: few; v_gene: TRBV12-3/TRBV12-4; CDR3nt: TGTGCCAGCAGCCAGTCTGGGGCCCAGCATTTT; CDR3aa: CASSQSGAQHF
j_gene: TRBJ1-2; d_gene: NA; abundance: NA; v_gene: TRBV6-6; CDR3nt: TGTGCCAGCAGTTACGAGGCAGATCAGGGCTATGGCTACACCTTC; CDR3aa: CASSYEADQGYGYTF
j_gene: TRBJ2-3; d_gene: NA; abundance: NA; v_gene: TRBV10-3; CDR3nt: TGTGCCATCAGTGAAGTTTCGGGCGATACGCAGTATTTT; CDR3aa: CAISEVSGDTQYF
j_gene: TRBJ2-3; d_gene: NA; abundance: NA; v_gene: TRBV7-2; CDR3nt: TGTGCCAGCAGCTTAGGTTCCGTGGGCGCGTTCTGGTATTTT; CDR3aa: CASSLGSVGAFWYF
j_gene: TRBJ1-6; d_gene: NA; abundance: NA; v_gene: TRBV10-3; CDR3nt: TGTGCCATCAGTGCCAACGGATGGGAAGTTTCACCCCTCCACTTT; CDR3aa: CAISANGWEVSPLHF
j_gene: TRBJ2-1; d_gene: NA; abundance: few; v_gene: TRBV27; CDR3nt: TGTGCCAGCAGTTTTGAGGCCCTGGACAATGAGCAGTTCTTC; CDR3aa: CASSFEALDNEQFF
j_gene: TRBJ1-1; d_gene: NA; abundance: few; v_gene: TRBV12-3/TRBV12-4; CDR3nt: TGTGCCAGCAGGGGGACTTGGGTGAACACTGAAGCTTTCTTT; CDR3aa: CASRGTWVNTEAFF
j_gene: TRBJ1-3; d_gene: NA; abundance: NA; v_gene: TRBV7-2; CDR3nt: TGTGCCAGCAGCAAAAGGGGGGGGAGCACCATATATTTT; CDR3aa: CASSKRGGSTIYF
j_gene: TRBJ1-4; d_gene: NA; abundance: few; v_gene: TRBV3-2; CDR3nt: TGTGCCAGCAGCCTGATGAAACTGTTTTTT; CDR3aa: CASSLMKLFF
j_gene: TRBJ2-1; d_gene: NA; abundance: many; v_gene: TRBV7-2; CDR3nt: TGTGCCAGCAGGCCGGGGTCGGTAGGGTGGCAGTTCTTC; CDR3aa: CASRPGSVGWQFF
j_gene: TRBJ1-2; d_gene: NA; abundance: NA; v_gene: TRBV4-1; CDR3nt: TGCGCCAGCAGCCAAGTCGGTCTTGGGTTTACCTTC; CDR3aa: CASSQVGLGFTF
j_gene: TRBJ2-1; d_gene: TRBD2; abundance: many; v_gene: TRBV4-2; CDR3nt: TGTGCCAGCAGCCCCTTACTAGCGGGGGGACCCAATGAGCAGTTCTTC; CDR3aa: CASSPLLAGGPNEQFF
j_gene: TRBJ2-3; d_gene: NA; abundance: many; v_gene: TRBV5-1; CDR3nt: TGCGCCAGCAGCCCAGGGGGGGGCACAGATACGCAGTATTTT; CDR3aa: CASSPGGGTDTQYF